Listed below are T cell receptor beta chains from one sample, sequenced in a study of CD8 T cells in ankylosing spondylitis. TCRdb used MiXCR to reprocess the 5' RACE reads, holding one entry per CDR3 protein. The sample yields roughly 30,000 distinct CDR3 sequences, roughly 5% seen once. Sequenced material: blood, either unsorted or a sorted T cell fraction (not recorded which). Every receptor here comes from a female donor with ankylosing spondylitis or in good health (not recorded which). Each CDR3 is given with its conserved first and last residue. Each record gives: D gene, clone size, J gene, V gene, CDR3 protein, CDR3 DNA. A D gene is named only where the DNA matches it firmly. Size tells how often a clone was seen (once, few, many) or the class of an expanded clone, and some rows leave it out.

d_call: NA; clone_size: many; j_call: TRBJ1-2; v_call: TRBV9; cdr3_aa: CASSVAVKDYGYTF; cdr3_nt: TGTGCCAGCAGCGTAGCAGTCAAGGACTATGGCTACACCTTC
d_call: NA; clone_size: medium-sized; j_call: TRBJ1-2; v_call: TRBV9; cdr3_aa: CASSVDGAPNYGYTF; cdr3_nt: TGTGCCAGCAGCGTAGATGGGGCGCCTAACTATGGCTACACCTTC
d_call: TRBD2; clone_size: NA; j_call: TRBJ2-5; v_call: TRBV9; cdr3_aa: CASSVVSGSGETQYF; cdr3_nt: TGTGCCAGCAGCGTAGTTAGCGGGAGCGGAGAGACCCAGTACTTC
d_call: NA; clone_size: few; j_call: TRBJ2-1; v_call: TRBV9; cdr3_aa: CASSVVSGPGVQFF; cdr3_nt: TGTGCCAGCAGCGTAGTCTCAGGCCCAGGTGTGCAGTTCTTC
d_call: TRBD2; clone_size: many; j_call: TRBJ2-3; v_call: TRBV9; cdr3_aa: CASSVAPPTSGPDTQYF; cdr3_nt: TGTGCCAGCAGCGTAGCCCCCCCGACTAGCGGGCCAGATACGCAGTATTTT
d_call: TRBD2; clone_size: many; j_call: TRBJ2-1; v_call: TRBV9; cdr3_aa: CASSERGPLNNEQFF; cdr3_nt: TGTGCCAGCAGCGAGCGGGGGCCCCTGAACAATGAGCAGTTCTTC
d_call: TRBD2; clone_size: many; j_call: TRBJ2-1; v_call: TRBV9; cdr3_aa: CASSLTSGGWSSYNEQFF; cdr3_nt: TGTGCCAGCAGCCTGACTAGCGGGGGGTGGAGCTCCTACAATGAGCAGTTCTTC
d_call: NA; clone_size: many; j_call: TRBJ2-3; v_call: TRBV7-9; cdr3_aa: CASSLAVRVSSTDTQYF; cdr3_nt: TGTGCCAGCAGCTTAGCCGTTCGGGTCAGCAGCACAGATACGCAGTATTTT
d_call: TRBD2; clone_size: many; j_call: TRBJ2-1; v_call: TRBV9; cdr3_aa: CASSVDGGGAFEQFF; cdr3_nt: TGTGCCAGCAGCGTAGATGGCGGGGGGGCTTTTGAGCAGTTCTTC
d_call: TRBD2; clone_size: many; j_call: TRBJ2-1; v_call: TRBV9; cdr3_aa: CASNRDYPNNEQFF; cdr3_nt: TGTGCCAGCAACCGGGACTACCCCAACAATGAGCAGTTCTTC
d_call: NA; clone_size: many; j_call: TRBJ1-1; v_call: TRBV9; cdr3_aa: CASSAWDGNTEAFF; cdr3_nt: TGTGCCAGCAGCGCGTGGGACGGGAACACTGAAGCTTTCTTT
d_call: TRBD1; clone_size: many; j_call: TRBJ2-5; v_call: TRBV9; cdr3_aa: CASSPYSTGGETQYF; cdr3_nt: TGTGCCAGCAGCCCATACTCGACAGGGGGGGAGACCCAGTACTTC
d_call: TRBD1; clone_size: many; j_call: TRBJ2-1; v_call: TRBV9; cdr3_aa: CASSVPGTGSYNEQFF; cdr3_nt: TGTGCCAGCAGCGTACCCGGGACAGGGTCCTACAATGAGCAGTTCTTC
d_call: TRBD1; clone_size: NA; j_call: TRBJ1-1; v_call: TRBV9; cdr3_aa: CASSSSGQETEAFF; cdr3_nt: TGTGCCAGCAGCTCGTCGGGACAGGAGACTGAAGCTTTCTTT
d_call: NA; clone_size: many; j_call: TRBJ1-1; v_call: TRBV9; cdr3_aa: CASSEVRGGTEAFF; cdr3_nt: TGTGCCAGCAGCGAAGTAAGGGGGGGGACTGAAGCTTTCTTT
d_call: TRBD1; clone_size: many; j_call: TRBJ1-3; v_call: TRBV9; cdr3_aa: CASSVATGQGRSGNTIYF; cdr3_nt: TGTGCCAGCAGCGTAGCTACCGGACAGGGCCGCTCTGGAAACACCATATATTTT
d_call: NA; clone_size: many; j_call: TRBJ2-3; v_call: TRBV9; cdr3_aa: CASSVVGSGSDTQYF; cdr3_nt: TGTGCCAGCAGCGTAGTCGGTAGCGGATCAGATACGCAGTATTTT
d_call: TRBD1; clone_size: NA; j_call: TRBJ2-3; v_call: TRBV9; cdr3_aa: CASSEGQIYTDTQYF; cdr3_nt: TGTGCCAGCAGCGAGGGACAGATCTACACAGATACGCAGTATTTT
d_call: NA; clone_size: few; j_call: TRBJ2-3; v_call: TRBV9; cdr3_aa: CASSVGGNTQYF; cdr3_nt: TGTGCCAGCAGCGTGGGCGGGAATACGCAGTATTTT
d_call: NA; clone_size: many; j_call: TRBJ2-7; v_call: TRBV9; cdr3_aa: CASSAGYEQYF; cdr3_nt: TGTGCCAGCAGCGCTGGCTACGAGCAGTACTTC
d_call: NA; clone_size: medium-sized; j_call: TRBJ1-1; v_call: TRBV9; cdr3_aa: CASSVRDYMNTEAFF; cdr3_nt: TGTGCCAGCAGCGTAAGAGATTACATGAACACTGAAGCTTTCTTT
d_call: NA; clone_size: many; j_call: TRBJ2-1; v_call: TRBV9; cdr3_aa: CASSVTISRSYNEQFF; cdr3_nt: TGTGCCAGCAGCGTAACGATTAGCCGAAGCTACAATGAGCAGTTCTTC